The entry that follows covers one T cell receptor (beta chain) sequence. Its antigen is unknown. One base away there is no much larger clone; base qualities are not given. The sample is drawn from a study of T cells after yellow fever vaccination (dated by TCRdb to the late 2010s). As for the study more broadly: The SMART-Seq v4 Ultra Low Input RNA kit was used to prepare libraries from fractions with low cell numbers. Two healthy male donors made up the cohort, one aged 18 to 30 years and the other aged 30 to 40 years. Blood was drawn at multiple timepoints before and after primary and secondary immunization, with bulk PBMC replicates and cell subsets isolated. Bulk TCR alpha and beta repertoires were sequenced longitudinally to track T-cell clones before and after primary and booster YFV17D yellow fever vaccination. On the study overall, not on this receptor specifically: Most clones expanded after primary vaccination (about 96% of CD4 and 88% of CD8) were re-detected after the booster, suggesting that broad memory maintenance occurred. Only two donors were included in the study, so the extent to which the findings can be generalized is limited. Compared with the primary T-cell response, the secondary T-cell response was weaker but faster, peaking on day 5 rather than day 15. A small fraction of clonotypes appeared in both the CD4 and CD8 compartments, likely as a result of convergent recombination. Computational filtering was required because FACS-sorted repertoires could contain abundant contaminating clonotypes from the bulk population.

CDR1 LGHDT and CDR2 YNNKEL are derived from the germline V gene (reference sequence). From cysteine to phenylalanine, the CDR3 is 19 amino acids long. Only the CDR3 part of the read is kept: 57 bases, read in frame from the first base. For this chain, trimming is 1 base at the V end and 1 base at the J end, and the number of junction bases without a gene match is 10. The listed sequencing device is Illumina NovaSeq 6000. TCR cDNA was synthesized by 5'RACE template switching, through which a universal primer site and unique molecular identifiers were introduced. Priming of cDNA synthesis was performed from both the TCR alpha and TCR beta constant segments. Libraries were amplified in two PCR steps, with sample barcodes and sequencing adapters added in the second step. Sequencing of libraries was performed on Illumina HiSeq 2500 (2x100 bp) or NovaSeq (2x150 bp). Concerning the study's data processing: MIGEC was used to demultiplex reads and collapse the reads into UMI consensus sequences, and MiXCR was used for V(D)J alignment. Vaccine-responding clonotypes were identified with edgeR using replicate PBMC samples, with FDR below 0.01 and a log2 fold change above 5 up to day 15 being required. Bulk clonotypes were assigned CD4 or CD8 identity according to which sequenced CD4 or CD8 repertoire held them at higher abundance. The public reads were quality trimmed at Q25 with fastp and then assembled into clones with MiXCR by TCRdb, keeping productive beta chains. Each CDR3 protein gets just one entry, which takes the most common genes and DNA from the rows behind it. In this record, the V and J calls reflect TCRdb's handling and not the investigators' own analysis. The sample yields some 340,000 distinct CDR3 sequences; 4.1% were counted once. Around 25% of the sample is taken by the ten largest.

What the treatment or condition label conveys for this sample: live attenuated yellow fever vaccine strain. At every blood-draw timepoint, two biological replicates of bulk PBMCs were collected. PBMCs were isolated from peripheral blood using a standard Ficoll-Paque protocol. TriZol was used to extract RNA from bulk PBMCs, CD4 and CD8 fractions, and dextramer-positive and dextramer-negative fractions. The source is a man between 18 and 35 years old who received the YFV17D yellow fever vaccine. The sample in question was PBMCs, obtained 5 days after the yellow fever booster vaccination. Recombination linked TRBV3-1 to TRBJ2-2, and TRBD2 matches 9 of the central bases. In nucleotides, the sequence is TGTGCCAGCAGCCAAGGTTGGCGGGGGGGCTTATGGAACACCGGGGAGCTGTTTTTT. It encodes CASSQGWRGGLWNTGELFF. Joined to the reference TRBV3-1 and TRBJ2-2 proteins, this CDR3 gives the full variable domain: DTAVSQTPKYLVTQMGNDKSIKCEQNLGHDTMYWYKQDSKKFLKIMFSYNNKELIINETVPNRFSPKSPDKAHLNLHINSLELGDSAVYFCASSQGWRGGLWNTGELFFGEGSRLTVL.